The clone carrying this T cell receptor beta chain came up many times. This sample is part of a study of early T cells in non-severe SARS-CoV-2 infection. This CDR3 spans 17 amino acids. Germline CDR1 and CDR2: SGDLS and YYNGEE. V lost 4 bases, J lost 2 bases, and 13 bases stayed unmatched. TCRdb recomputed calls from the 5' RACE reads with MiXCR, one row per CDR3 protein. The sample shows about 22,000 distinct CDR3 sequences, 3.5% to 4.5% of them seen only once. The chain combines TRBV9 with TRBJ2-7; 9 bases agree with TRBD2. The sequence derives from an adult who was a healthcare worker with PCR-confirmed SARS-CoV-2 infection or an uninfected control (not recorded which). The sequenced sample consisted of whole blood. The CDR3 DNA is TGTGCCAGCAGCCTCCTTCCTGCGACTAGCGGAGCCTACGAGCAGTACTTC. Its protein is CASSLLPATSGAYEQYF.